A selection of T cell receptor beta chains follows, all from one sample in a study of blood T cell repertoires in COVID-19. Assay used: immunoSEQ multiplex PCR; TCRdb lists only in-frame clones, some missing. Of 95,000 to 110,000 clones listed, approximately 87% are singletons. The sample consisted of peripheral blood. All receptors come from a human donor in a cohort sampled during active or convalescent COVID-19. Each CDR3 is given with its conserved first and last residue. Each record gives: V gene, J gene, CDR3 protein.

TRBV14,TRBJ2-1,CASSRGTSGRLGQFF
TRBV6-5,TRBJ2-5,CASNWQGQETQYF
TRBV14,TRBJ2-1,CASSLRGGQSYNEQFF
TRBV4-3,TRBJ1-4,CASSQDWARGREKLFF
TRBV30,TRBJ1-6,CAWSVRREYNSPLHF
TRBV24-1,TRBJ2-1,CATSDLVGEQFF
TRBV19,TRBJ1-5,CASSTDPGANQPQHF
TRBV7-2,TRBJ1-5,CASSLDWNQPQHF
TRBV4-1,TRBJ2-3,CASSQLGTSTDTQYF
TRBV2,TRBJ2-1,CASSLNRGEQFF
TRBV4-2,TRBJ1-5,CASSQGGSIDQPQHF
TRBV10-3,TRBJ2-1,CAITETYSYNEQFF
TRBV18,TRBJ1-6,CASSLTDRGDSPLHF
TRBV19,TRBJ2-3,CASSMRTSGGSTDTQYF